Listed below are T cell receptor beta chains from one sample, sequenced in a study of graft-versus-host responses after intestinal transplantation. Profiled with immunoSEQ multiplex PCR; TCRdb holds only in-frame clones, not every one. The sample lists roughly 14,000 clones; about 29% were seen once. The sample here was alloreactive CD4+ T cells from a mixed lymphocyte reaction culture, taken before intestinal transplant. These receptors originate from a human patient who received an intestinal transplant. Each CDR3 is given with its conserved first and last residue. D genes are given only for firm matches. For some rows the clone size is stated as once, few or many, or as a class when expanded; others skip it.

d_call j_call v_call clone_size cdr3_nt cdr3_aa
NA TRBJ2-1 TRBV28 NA TGTGCCAGCAGCCCTTTCTCTGGGGGTTCGAGCTCCTACAATGAGCAGTTCTTC CASSPFSGGSSSYNEQFF
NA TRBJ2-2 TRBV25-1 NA TGTGCCAGCAGTCGTACAGGGTACACCGGGGAGCTGTTTTTT CASSRTGYTGELFF
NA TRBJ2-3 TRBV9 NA TGTGCCAGCAGCGTAGGGGGGACGATGGACACAGATACGCAGTATTTT CASSVGGTMDTDTQYF
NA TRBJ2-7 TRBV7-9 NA TGTGCCAGCAGCTTGAGGGGACAAACCTACGAGCAGTACTTC CASSLRGQTYEQYF
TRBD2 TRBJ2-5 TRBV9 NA TGTGCCAGCAGCGTAGAGGCGGGAGGCGGTAGGGAGACCCAGTACTTC CASSVEAGGGRETQYF
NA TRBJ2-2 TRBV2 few TGTGCCAGCAGTGAAACTGGGGAGCTGTTTTTT CASSETGELFF
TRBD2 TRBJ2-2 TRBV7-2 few TGTGCCAGCAGCTTTAGGGCTAGCGGGAGTGGGGAGCTGTTTTTT CASSFRASGSGELFF
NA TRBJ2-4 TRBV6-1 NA TGTGCCAGCAGGACCGGGACCGCCAAGAAAAACATTCAGTACTTC CASRTGTAKKNIQYF
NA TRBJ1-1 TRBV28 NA TGTGCCAGCAGTGTTCAGGGAACTGAAGCTTTCTTT CASSVQGTEAFF
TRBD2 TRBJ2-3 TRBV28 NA TGTGCCAGCTTGAGCGGGAGTCATACGCAGTATTTT CASLSGSHTQYF
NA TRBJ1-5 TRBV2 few TGTGCCAGCAGACCGGGCAGTGGGGAAAGTCAGCCCCAGCATTTT CASRPGSGESQPQHF
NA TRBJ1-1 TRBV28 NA TGTGCCAGCAGGGGGACCACTGAAGCTTTCTTT CASRGTTEAFF
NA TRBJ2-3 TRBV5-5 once TGTGCCAGCAATCCCCCCCTTAGGACTAGCACAGATACGCAGTATTTT CASNPPLRTSTDTQYF
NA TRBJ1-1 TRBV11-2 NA TGTGCCAGCAGCTTAAGGGCACAGCTGAACACTGAAGCTTTCTTT CASSLRAQLNTEAFF
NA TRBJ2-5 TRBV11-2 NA TGTGCCAGCAGCTCTTTAAGGGTTAAGGGTAGAGAGACCCAGTACTTC CASSSLRVKGRETQYF
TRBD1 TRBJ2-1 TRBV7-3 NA TGTGCCAGCAGCCCTCGGGACAGGGGGCTATACAATGAGCAGTTCTTC CASSPRDRGLYNEQFF
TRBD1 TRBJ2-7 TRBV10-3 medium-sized TGTGCCATCAGTGAGTGGACAGGGAATACCTACGAGCAGTACTTC CAISEWTGNTYEQYF
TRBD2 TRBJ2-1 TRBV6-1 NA TGTGCCAGCAGTGTGCGGGAGAAGTTCTTC CASSVREKFF
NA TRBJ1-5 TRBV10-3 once TGTGCCATCAGTGAGAGGGATCAGCCCCAGCATTTT CAISERDQPQHF
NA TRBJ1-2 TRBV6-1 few TGTGCCAGCAGTGAAGCGTCCACGGGTTGGGCCTATGGCTACACCTTC CASSEASTGWAYGYTF
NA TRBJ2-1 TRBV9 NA TGTGCCAGCAGCCCTTGGGGTTTTCTCTACAATGAGCAGTTCTTC CASSPWGFLYNEQFF
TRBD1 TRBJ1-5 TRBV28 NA TGTGCCAGCAGTAGATCACAGGGGATGCGGCAGCCCCAGCATTTT CASSRSQGMRQPQHF
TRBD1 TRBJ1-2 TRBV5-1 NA TGTGCCAGCAGCTTGGACAGGGGATGGTATGGCTACACCTTC CASSLDRGWYGYTF
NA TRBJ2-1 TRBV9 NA TGTGCCAGCAGCGTAGGTGTGCTGTACAATGAGCAGTTCTTC CASSVGVLYNEQFF
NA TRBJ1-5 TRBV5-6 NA TGTGCCAGCAGCTTGGTAGGGGCGCGCAATCAGCCCCAGCATTTT CASSLVGARNQPQHF
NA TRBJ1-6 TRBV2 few TGTGCCAGCAGCCTAACATCAACCCCCAATTCACCCCTCCACTTT CASSLTSTPNSPLHF
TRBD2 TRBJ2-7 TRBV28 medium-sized TGTGCCAGCAGGCGGGAGAACTACGAGCAGTACTTC CASRRENYEQYF
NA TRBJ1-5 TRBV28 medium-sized TGTGCCAGCAGTTCTTGGCAATTGGCAGTTAGCAATCAGCCCCAGCATTTT CASSSWQLAVSNQPQHF
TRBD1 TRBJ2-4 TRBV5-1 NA TGCGCCAGCAGCCGACAGGGGGCTGGGGGCAACATTCAGTACTTC CASSRQGAGGNIQYF
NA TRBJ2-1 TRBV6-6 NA TGTGCCAGCAGTTACGGCGGAATGCCTTACAATGAGCAGTTCTTC CASSYGGMPYNEQFF
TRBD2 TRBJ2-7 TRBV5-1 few TGCGCCAGCAGTTCTACTAGCGGGAGCTACGAGCAGTACTTC CASSSTSGSYEQYF
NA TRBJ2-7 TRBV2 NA TGTGCCAGCAGTGAAATAAGGGGCCAGTACTTC CASSEIRGQYF
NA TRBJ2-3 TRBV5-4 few TGTGCCAGCAGCTTGAAGAGCTCTTGGAGCACAGATACGCAGTATTTT CASSLKSSWSTDTQYF
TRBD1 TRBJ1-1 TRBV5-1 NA TGCGCCAGCAGGTTCGGGACAGGGGTCGGGACTGAAGCTTTCTTT CASRFGTGVGTEAFF
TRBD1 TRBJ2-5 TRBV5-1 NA TGCGCCAGCAGCTTGGTCAGACAGGGGGGCCGCCAAGAGACCCAGTACTTC CASSLVRQGGRQETQYF
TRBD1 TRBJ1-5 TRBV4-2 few TGTGCCAGCAGCCAAGCGGGCAGGGGGAGTAGCAATCAGCCCCAGCATTTT CASSQAGRGSSNQPQHF